A single sample gave rise to the 4 T cell receptor beta chains below, sequenced in a study of T cell responses to AZD1222 COVID-19 vaccine. The method was immunoSEQ multiplex PCR; TCRdb's version includes in-frame clones alone and lacks a portion of them. The repertoire holds over 110,000 clones, under 95% seen once, with approximately 5% in the top ten. Sequencing used peripheral blood, obtained on day 0 of AZD1222 vaccination. Receptor source: an adult in good health.

The V call is TRBV14, the J call TRBJ1-1; no definite D call. The CDR3 is 13 residues long. The V end was cut by 1 base, the J end by 5 bases, with 8 bases between. Germline assignment: CDR1 SGHDN and CDR2 FVKESK. This CDR3 is CASSQGVGTEAFF. The CDR3 DNA sequence: TGTGCCAGCAGCCAAGGGGTTGGGACTGAAGCTTTCTTT.

The rearrangement links TRBV7-6 to TRBJ2-1, with D tentatively TRBD2 (6 bases). Germline values: CDR1 SGHVS, CDR2 FNYEAQ. The CDR3 is made up of 16 amino acids. The V gene lost 5 bases and the J gene lost 2 bases, with 16 bases spanning the gap. CDR3 sequence (DNA): TGTGCCAGCAGCGCCTCTCTAGCGTTGGCCTACAATGAGCAGTTCTTC. Its translation is CASSASLALAYNEQFF.

V usage is TRBV20-1 and J usage is TRBJ1-2, with D possibly being TRBD1 (6 bases). Germline assignment: CDR1 DFQATT and CDR2 SNEGSKA (reference sequence). The length of the CDR3 is 11 residues. The CDR3 reads CSAWGLGGYTF. DNA of the CDR3: TGCAGCGCCTGGGGGCTGGGCGGCTACACCTTC.

This clone was detected only once. The V call is TRBV6-6, the J call TRBJ1-5; no clear D gene. CDR1 MNHNY and CDR2 SVGAGI come from the germline V gene (reference sequence). With 0 bases removed from V and 3 bases from J, the gap between germline ends came to 9 bases. This CDR3 comprises 15 residues. The CDR3 reads CASSYSTSINQPQHF. CDR3 nucleotide sequence: TGTGCCAGCAGTTACTCGACCAGCATCAATCAGCCCCAGCATTTT.